This TCR beta chain was observed in a study of CD8+ T cells in alopecia areata. Treatment specified: oral pan-JAK inhibitor, 5-10 mg twice daily. Peripheral blood samples and lesional scalp punch biopsies were obtained from alopecia areata patients. PBMCs were stained for CD3, CD4 and CD8, and CD4+ and CD8+ T cells were sorted. On this clone itself: Its antigen is unknown.

Extracted RNA was reverse transcribed, and the resulting cDNA served as sequencing template. Libraries were prepared by immunoSEQ multiplex PCR; TCRdb keeps only in-frame clonotypes and omits some of them. The sample consists of 150,000 to 200,000 clones, roughly 70% of them appearing once. This CDR3 has 13 amino acids. V lost 3 bases to trimming and J lost 2 bases, with 8 bases between them. The germline V gene encodes CDR1 SGHTA and CDR2 FQGNSA. Study-level points and caveats: Under tofacitinib, numerous expanded lesional clonotypes remained detectable in scalp and blood. In lesional scalp, particularly from alopecia totalis/universalis, clonality was higher than in normal scalp.

The V call is TRBV7-2, the J call TRBJ2-7; a weak D match, TRBD1 (5 bases). The source was CD4+ T cells sorted from blood, collected between weeks 47 and 50, from a patient treated with tofacitinib. The sequence derives from a human donor with alopecia areata. The CDR3 region has the DNA TGTGCCAGCAGCTTCTACAGGACCTACGAGCAGTACTTC. Its translation is CASSFYRTYEQYF. Full variable domain (outside the CDR3, taken from reference TRBV7-2 and TRBJ2-7): GAGVSQSPSNKVTEKGKDVELRCDPISGHTALYWYRQSLGQGLEFLIYFQGNSAPDKSGLPSDRFSAERTGGSVSTLTIQRTQQEDSAVYLCASSFYRTYEQYFGPGTRLTVT.